This T cell receptor beta chain came from a study of blood T cells in healthy people across ages. Then a second PCR, running roughly 7 to 11 cycles, was carried out with a sample-barcoded 5' primer and a J-beta primer mix. TCRdb processed the 5' RACE reads anew with MiXCR; each CDR3 protein has one entry. The table lists 550,000 to 650,000 distinct CDR3 sequences, about 29% of them singletons. CDR3 size: 14 residues. Germline V lookup: CDR1 SQVTM, CDR2 ANQGSEA. V was pared by 4 bases and J by 8 bases, with 10 bases of the junction left unmatched. They isolated at least 6 million PBMCs from each sample. In addition, the sample was reused for a study of T cells of mothers and their children.

This rearrangement joins TRBV29-1 to TRBJ1-4; 7 bases map to TRBD1. This clonotype was sampled from a boy between 2 and 10 years old in good health. Sequences were obtained from blood. CDR3 protein: CSVGGGSQGEKLFF. The CDR3 DNA follows: TGCAGCGTTGGAGGGGGCAGCCAGGGAGAAAAACTGTTTTTT.